The 32 T cell receptor beta chains below were found in one sample sequenced in a study of blood T cell repertoires in COVID-19. The repertoire was sequenced with immunoSEQ multiplex PCR; TCRdb's copy has only in-frame clones and lacks some. Of about 130,000 clones in the sample, around 81% are singletons; the top ten hold approximately 10%. The sample consisted of peripheral blood. These receptors came from a man aged 60 to 75 with acute or convalescent COVID-19.

The chain is built from TRBV7-9 and TRBJ2-4, with TRBD2 identical over 16 bases. CDR1 is SEHNR, CDR2 FQNEAQ, per germline (reference sequence). CDR3 length equals 18 residues. J gave up 3 bases and V 5 bases, and 7 bases lay outside the gene matches. The CDR3, as DNA: TGTGCCAGCAGCGCGGGACTAGCGGGAGGGCCTGACAAAAACATTCAGTACTTC. Translated, it gives CASSAGLAGGPDKNIQYF.

The V gene is TRBV6-5, the J gene TRBJ1-1; weak D call: TRBD1 (6 bases). Trimming left V 5 bases short and J 1 base short, with 14 bases between. Germline CDR1 MNHEY, CDR2 SVGAGI. CDR3 length: 15 amino acids. Written as DNA, the CDR3 is TGTGCCAGCAGTATCCCGGGACACGGGAACACTGAAGCTTTCTTT. It yields the protein CASSIPGHGNTEAFF.

The CDR3 bases are TGTGCTAGTGGTCCCCCCCGAGGGCAGTACTTC. Residues: CASGPPRGQYF. The J gene is TRBJ2-7, the V gene TRBV12-5; D not resolved. V was cut by 5 bases and J by 9 bases, with 11 bases left in between. The CDR3 runs 11 residues. Germline-derived CDR1 and CDR2 are LGHNT and FRNRAP.

This chain links TRBV29-1 with TRBJ1-2, with 7 bases identical to TRBD1. The V gene's germline CDR1 is SQVTM and CDR2 ANQGSEA. After removal of 5 bases from V and 3 bases from J, the junction contained 12 bases not matched to a gene. There are 15 residues in the CDR3. The CDR3 DNA is TGCAGCGTTTTTCCTAACTCTCAGGGGGACTATGGCTACACCTTC. Encoded protein: CSVFPNSQGDYGYTF.

V is TRBV7-9 and J is TRBJ2-7; D ambiguous. V gave up 1 base and J gave up 5 bases, with 12 bases separating them. Germline V gene data show CDR1 as SEHNR and CDR2 as FQNEAQ (reference sequence). CDR3 length: 14 residues. CDR3: CASSLVSGEDEQYF. The CDR3 DNA reads as TGTGCCAGCAGCTTAGTTAGTGGCGAGGACGAGCAGTACTTC.

The genes are TRBV7-2 and TRBJ2-6; 7 nucleotides line up with TRBD1. Trimming removed 5 bases from V and 2 bases from J; junction bases left unmatched: 12. Germline-derived CDR1 and CDR2 are SGHTA and FQGNSA. The CDR3 is made up of 18 amino acids. The CDR3 DNA sequence: TGTGCCAGCAGCGTAACCCCGACAGGGCTGGCTGGGGCCAACGTCCTGACTTTC. Protein: CASSVTPTGLAGANVLTF.

The chain employs TRBV10-3 and TRBJ2-2; 8 bases line up with TRBD1. With V trimmed by 0 bases and J by 5 bases, 5 bases remained unmatched. Germline V lookup: CDR1 ENHRY, CDR2 SYGVKD. There are 16 residues in the CDR3. The chain's CDR3 is CAISESAGGETGELFF. In DNA form, the CDR3 reads TGTGCCATCAGTGAGTCGGCAGGGGGCGAGACCGGGGAGCTGTTTTTT.

V and J are TRBV5-1 and TRBJ2-2, with TRBD2 identical over 13 bases. CDR1 and CDR2 (germline): SGHRS, YFSETQ. Trimming at V came to 3 bases and at J to 5 bases, leaving 7 bases not matched to a gene. The CDR3 extends over 17 amino acids. The CDR3 nucleotides read TGCGCCAGCAGCTCCGGACTAGCGGGGGCCTGGACCGGGGAGCTGTTTTTT. This encodes CASSSGLAGAWTGELFF.

The chain joins TRBV5-1 to TRBJ2-5; 11 bases are shared with TRBD2. Per germline, CDR1 SGHRS and CDR2 YFSETQ. J was trimmed by 0 bases and V by 3 bases; bases with no gene match: 4. CDR3 length equals 16 residues. The CDR3 reads CASSYAGLADQETQYF. The CDR3 DNA reads TGCGCCAGCAGCTACGCGGGACTAGCGGACCAAGAGACCCAGTACTTC.

For the CDR3, the DNA is TGTGCCAGCAGCTTAGATTTTGGAGCGGGACAAGAGACCCAGTACTTC. Translating gives CASSLDFGAGQETQYF. The J gene is TRBJ2-5, the V gene TRBV11-3, with TRBD2 matching 7 bases. This CDR3 comprises 16 residues. Germline trimming cut 0 bases from V and 2 bases from J; bases unmatched to any gene: 6. Germline V CDR1 and CDR2: SGHNT, YENEEA.

The table lists this clone with a count of one. The rearrangement uses TRBV9 and TRBJ2-5; 12 bases fit TRBD2. Germline CDR1 is SGDLS and CDR2 is YYNGEE. Trimming took 3 bases from V and 2 from J; bases not matched to a gene: 2. CDR3 length: 15 amino acids. CDR3 bases: TGTGCCAGCAGCGACGGGACTAGCGGGCAAGAGACCCAGTACTTC. Translation: CASSDGTSGQETQYF.

With respect to this clone: Additional DNA sequences in this sample encode the identical CDR3. The chain is built from TRBV28 and TRBJ2-7, with a possible D match to TRBD1 (5 bases). The V end was cut by 2 bases, the J end by 1 base, with 6 bases between. This CDR3 is built from 13 residues. Germline CDR1 MDHEN, CDR2 SYDVKM. For the CDR3, the DNA is TGTGCCAGCAGTTTACAGGGATCCTACGAGCAGTACTTC. Protein product: CASSLQGSYEQYF. Combining the CDR3 with reference TRBV28 and TRBJ2-7 gives the whole variable domain DVKVTQSSRYLVKRTGEKVFLECVQDMDHENMFWYRQDPGLGLRLIYFSYDVKMKEKGDIPEGYSVSREKKERFSLILESASTNQTSMYLCASSLQGSYEQYFGPGTRLTVT.

By proportion, this clone is medium-sized. The chain combines TRBV2 with TRBJ1-5, with D possibly TRBD1 on 6 matching bases. The CDR3 spans 13 residues. From germline, CDR1 is SNHLY and CDR2 FYNNEI. Trimming removed 9 bases at V and 0 bases at J, with 9 bases between. The CDR3 region has the DNA TGTGCCAGTTGGACAGATAGCAATCAGCCCCAGCATTTT. Translating gives CASWTDSNQPQHF.

The gene calls are TRBV6-1 and TRBJ2-3; 7 bases fit TRBD2. The CDR3 runs to 15 residues. Germline CDR1 and CDR2: MNHNS and SASEGT. J was trimmed by 0 bases and V by 3 bases; bases with no gene match: 3. The CDR3 protein is CASSEGLTSTDTQYF. CDR3 coding DNA: TGTGCCAGCAGTGAGGGACTAACGAGCACAGATACGCAGTATTTT.

The CDR3 is CASSRDRTGVNTEAFF. CDR3 DNA: TGTGCCAGCTCGCGAGATCGGACAGGGGTGAACACTGAAGCTTTCTTT. V gene TRBV18 combines with J gene TRBJ1-1; TRBD1 agrees at 9 bases. The CDR3 has 16 amino acids. CDR1 is KGHSH and CDR2 is LQKENI in the germline V gene. V trimming: 6 bases; J trimming: 0 bases; junction bases outside the gene matches: 8.

Here the CDR3 DNA reads TGTGCCAGCTCACCACGACAGGGGACAGATACGCAGTATTTT. This sequence encodes CASSPRQGTDTQYF. The chain recombines TRBV18 with TRBJ2-3; 8 bases line up with TRBD1. The CDR3 has 14 residues. V dropped 1 base and J dropped 3; count of bases not matched to a gene: 0. CDR1 and CDR2 from the germline V gene are KGHSH and LQKENI.

The chain has TRBV28 and TRBJ1-2; D is possibly TRBD1 (5 bases). Germline V CDR1 and CDR2: MDHEN, SYDVKM. Deletions cut 3 bases from V and 1 base from J, with 12 bases between. This CDR3 contains 15 residues. The CDR3 nucleotides read TGTGCCAGCAGTTTTGACAGTAGGAATAACTATGGCTACACCTTC. Translation gives CASSFDSRNNYGYTF.

This chain joins TRBV27 and TRBJ2-1; D may be TRBD2 (6 bases). The ends were cut back, 5 bases at V and 8 bases at J, with 19 bases in the middle. The CDR3 sequence is 15 residues long. From germline, CDR1 is MNHEY and CDR2 SMNVEV (reference sequence). The CDR3 region is CASSPRLDQADEQFF. CDR3 nucleotide sequence: TGTGCCAGCAGTCCGAGACTAGATCAAGCCGATGAGCAGTTCTTC.

The V and J genes are TRBV30 and TRBJ1-1, with TRBD1 identical over 10 bases. This CDR3 is built from 15 residues. The J segment lost 8 bases and the V segment lost 6 bases, leaving 15 bases of the junction unmatched. The germline CDR1 and CDR2 sequences are GTSNPN and SVGIG (reference sequence). CDR3 residues: CACWTGTGVQREAFF. DNA for the CDR3: TGTGCCTGTTGGACCGGGACAGGGGTCCAGAGGGAAGCTTTCTTT.

This chain connects TRBV9 to TRBJ1-1; D ambiguous. The V and J ends lost 2 bases and 7 bases respectively, with 15 bases between them. Germline CDR1 and CDR2: SGDLS and YYNGEE. The CDR3 runs 14 residues. The CDR3 spells CASSVTSQRHEAFF. The CDR3 DNA sequence: TGTGCCAGCAGCGTTACCTCCCAGAGACATGAAGCTTTCTTT. Filled out from reference TRBV9 and TRBJ1-1, the complete variable domain reads DSGVTQTPKHLITATGQRVTLRCSPRSGDLSVYWYQQSLDQGLQFLIQYYNGEERAKGNILERFSAQQFPDLHSELNLSSLELGDSALYFCASSVTSQRHEAFFGQGTRLTVV.

The rearrangement uses TRBV28 and TRBJ1-4; 7 nucleotides agree with TRBD1. The CDR3 loop spans 13 amino acids. Germline-derived CDR1 and CDR2 are MDHEN and SYDVKM. The trim removed 7 bases at V and 7 bases at J, leaving 6 bases unmatched. In DNA, the CDR3 is TGTGCCAGCAAGGGGGCAGTGGGTGAAAAACTGTTTTTT. Translated, it gives CASKGAVGEKLFF.

The V call is TRBV14, the J call TRBJ2-2; D is perhaps TRBD1 (6 bases). Per the germline V gene, CDR1 is SGHDN and CDR2 is FVKESK. This CDR3 is built from 13 residues. Between the trimmed V and J ends, which lost 4 bases and 7 bases, there was a span of 10 bases. The chain's CDR3 is CASSRYRDGELFF. In DNA, the CDR3 is TGTGCCAGCAGCCGCTACAGGGACGGGGAGCTGTTTTTT.

This clone was seen just once. The chain combines TRBV19 with TRBJ1-1; 10 bases are a match to TRBD1. This CDR3 contains 16 residues. V was pared by 5 bases and J by 6 bases, with 12 bases of the junction left unmatched. Germline V CDR1 and CDR2: LNHDA, SQIVND (reference sequence). The CDR3: CASSARDRGLYAEAFF. DNA of the CDR3: TGTGCCAGTAGTGCTCGGGACAGGGGCCTGTATGCTGAAGCTTTCTTT.

V usage is TRBV9 and J usage is TRBJ1-2; D unclear. This CDR3 is built from 14 residues. V lost 4 bases and J 4 bases, leaving 14 bases between the germline ends. Germline loops: CDR1 SGDLS, CDR2 YYNGEE. The CDR3: CASSPRPDGYGYTF. CDR3 nucleotide sequence: TGTGCCAGCAGCCCCAGGCCAGACGGCTATGGCTACACCTTC.

The chain uses TRBV19 and TRBJ1-5; the D is unclear. V dropped 3 bases and J dropped 7 bases, with 10 bases sitting between them. Germline V gives CDR1 LNHDA, CDR2 SQIVND (reference sequence). The CDR3 consists of 13 residues. CDR3 nucleotides: TGTGCCAGTAGTATCGACGGAGCACAGCCCCAGCATTTT. It yields the protein CASSIDGAQPQHF.

The V and J genes are TRBV9 and TRBJ1-1; the D gene is possibly TRBD1 (5 bases). This CDR3 has 13 residues. The V end lost 4 bases, the J end lost 5 bases, and 12 bases lay between the germline ends. The germline V gene has CDR1 SGDLS and CDR2 YYNGEE. The CDR3 coding sequence is TGTGCCAGCAGCCCCTTACAGGCGACTGAAGCTTTCTTT. This codes for CASSPLQATEAFF.

The gene calls are TRBV9 and TRBJ2-3; TRBD2 matches at 10 bases. Germline V gene lookup returns CDR1 SGDLS and CDR2 YYNGEE. The CDR3 consists of 16 residues. V shed 0 bases and J 2 bases; nucleotides not matched to a gene: 3. For the CDR3, the DNA is TGTGCCAGCAGCGTAGGGACTAGCGGCCACACAGATACGCAGTATTTT. Amino acids: CASSVGTSGHTDTQYF.

This rearrangement joins TRBV6-5 to TRBJ2-5; D unresolved. Between the trimmed V and J ends, which lost 6 bases and 7 bases, there was a span of 18 bases. The CDR3 consists of 14 residues. Germline V gene sequence: CDR1 MNHEY, CDR2 SVGAGI. The CDR3 sequence: CASRVAEATGTQYF. CDR3 bases: TGTGCCAGCAGGGTCGCTGAAGCTACCGGGACCCAGTACTTC.

V is TRBV6-6 and J is TRBJ1-2, with 7 bases fitting TRBD1. Germline lookup yields CDR1 MNHNY and CDR2 SVGAGI (reference sequence). J gave up 5 bases and V 7 bases, and 1 base lay outside the gene matches. The CDR3 has 11 residues. The CDR3 sequence is CASTTGYGYTF. As DNA, the CDR3 is TGTGCCAGCACGACAGGGTATGGCTACACCTTC.

The rearrangement joins TRBV5-1 to TRBJ1-2; 7 bases fit TRBD1. Trimming at V came to 4 bases and at J to 7 bases, leaving 7 bases not matched to a gene. The germline V gene has CDR1 SGHRS and CDR2 YFSETQ. The length of the CDR3 is 13 residues. CDR3 loop: CASSTKDRTGYTF. The CDR3 bases are TGCGCCAGCAGCACAAAGGACAGGACTGGCTACACCTTC.

The chain links TRBV5-1 to TRBJ2-6; tentative D call: TRBD2 (6 bases). Deletions cut 4 bases from V and 2 bases from J, with 16 bases between. The CDR3 covers 17 residues. Germline CDR1 SGHRS, CDR2 YFSETQ. The CDR3 nucleotides are TGCGCCAGCAGCCCGGGGGTGTTAGTCCCTGGGGCCAACGTCCTGACTTTC. Its protein is CASSPGVLVPGANVLTF.

V usage is TRBV27 and J usage is TRBJ2-7; TRBD1 matches 8 bases. Per the germline V gene, CDR1 is MNHEY and CDR2 is SMNVEV (reference sequence). V lost 4 bases and J lost 2; bases outside the gene matches: 7. This CDR3 has 15 amino acids. The CDR3 region has the DNA TGTGCCAGCAGTTCCGGGGACAGGCGAACCTACGAGCAGTACTTC. It translates to CASSSGDRRTYEQYF.